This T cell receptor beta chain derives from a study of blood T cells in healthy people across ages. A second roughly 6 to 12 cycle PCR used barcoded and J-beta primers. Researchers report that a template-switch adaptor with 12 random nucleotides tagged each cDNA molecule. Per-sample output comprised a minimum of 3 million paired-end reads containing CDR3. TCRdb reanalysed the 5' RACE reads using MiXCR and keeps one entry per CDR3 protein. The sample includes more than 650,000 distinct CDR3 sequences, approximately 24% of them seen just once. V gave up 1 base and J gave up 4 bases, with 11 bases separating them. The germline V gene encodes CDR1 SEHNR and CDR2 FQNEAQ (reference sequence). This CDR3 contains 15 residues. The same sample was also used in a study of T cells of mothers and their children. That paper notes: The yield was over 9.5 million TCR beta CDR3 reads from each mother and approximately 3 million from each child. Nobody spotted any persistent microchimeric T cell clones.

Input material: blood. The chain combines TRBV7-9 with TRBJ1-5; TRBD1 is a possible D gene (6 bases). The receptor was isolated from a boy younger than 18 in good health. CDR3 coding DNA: TGTGCCAGCAGCTTAGAGGGGGATTGGAATCAGCCCCAGCATTTT. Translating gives CASSLEGDWNQPQHF.